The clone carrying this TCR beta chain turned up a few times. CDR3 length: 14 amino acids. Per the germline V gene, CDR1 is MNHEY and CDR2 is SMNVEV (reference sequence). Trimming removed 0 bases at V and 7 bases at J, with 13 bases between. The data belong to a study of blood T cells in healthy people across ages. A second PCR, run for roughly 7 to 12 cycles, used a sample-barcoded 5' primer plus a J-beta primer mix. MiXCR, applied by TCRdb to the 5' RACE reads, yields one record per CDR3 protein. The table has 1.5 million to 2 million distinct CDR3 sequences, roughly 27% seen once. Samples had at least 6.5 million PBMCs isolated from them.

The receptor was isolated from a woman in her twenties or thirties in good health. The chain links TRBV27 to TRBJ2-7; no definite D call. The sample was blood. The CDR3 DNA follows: TGTGCCAGCAGTTTATCTTGGTCCTCCCGGGAGCAGTACTTC. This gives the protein CASSLSWSSREQYF.